This T cell receptor (beta chain) was captured by sequencing in a study of shared T cell receptors in the human thymus. Trimming removed 3 bases from V and 7 bases from J, with 6 bases in between. The CDR3 runs 11 residues. Germline lookup yields CDR1 SGHAT and CDR2 FQNNGV. The table came from immunoSEQ multiplex PCR; TCRdb's copy has only in-frame clones and leaves some out. Here the sample spans roughly 660,000 clones, 85% to 90% being singletons. These data were also reused for a study on human thymus T cells. This second report adds: Thymic tissue was derived from resections collected during corrective heart surgery. Thymic as well as blood repertoires seemed to favor certain V and J genes unevenly.

The specimen was thymocytes. The chain has TRBV11-2 and TRBJ2-5, with a possible D match to TRBD2 (6 bases). The sequence was obtained from a boy under two years old with a congenital heart defect. The CDR3: CASSLGGTQYF. CDR3 bases: TGTGCCAGCAGCTTGGGGGGGACCCAGTACTTC.